This TCR beta chain emerged from a study of Ad26.COV2.S vaccination and SARS-CoV-2 variants. At the level of the study: Among those in the COV1001 Ad26.COV2.S trial arm was the donor. In the study, Ad26.COV2.S was injected intramuscularly once, or twice 56 days apart.

Points from the study as a whole: Possibly, TCR breadth and depth analyses underestimated total T cell responses.

The treatment here: about 20 received Ad26.COV2.S at low or high dose, single or two shots; a few received placebo; per-sample allocation not given. Repertoires come from day 63 after the first vaccine or placebo injection. Built on an Ad26 vector, the vaccine expressed Wuhan-strain SARS-CoV-2 spike. About this clone itself: Antigen unknown. Other nucleotide sequences from this sample produce the same CDR3.

Clones were read by immunoSEQ multiplex PCR, and TCRdb kept only the in-frame ones, dropping some. The sample consists of some 300,000 clones, around four fifths of them appearing once. V gave up 7 bases and J gave up 2 bases; unmatched junction bases: 5. The CDR3 spans 14 residues. CDR1 LNHDA and CDR2 SQIVND come from the germline V gene (reference sequence). The clonotype originates from a person between 18 and 59 years old who received the Ad26.COV2.S COVID-19 vaccine or a placebo. This sequence joins TRBV19 and TRBJ1-2; 9 bases are shared with TRBD1. The sample here was peripheral blood, taken in a trial of Ad26.COV2.S vaccine versus placebo. This chain's CDR3 is CASTPDRGNYGYTF. CDR3 DNA sequence: TGTGCCAGTACCCCGGACAGGGGAAACTATGGCTACACCTTC.